Each of the 29 T cell receptor beta chains below was sequenced from the same sample in a study of shared clonotypes between healthy human individuals. Measured with immunoSEQ multiplex PCR; TCRdb has only the in-frame clones, and not every one. The sample has 2,500,000 or so clones, 93% seen once. The sample comprised naive CD4+ T cells from PBMCs. Subset defined: CD45RA+ positively selected. The receptor source for this set is a young man in good health. Some clones in this sample may be carry-over from other donors' samples.

The chain employs TRBV6-5 and TRBJ2-7; the D is unclear. CDR1 is MNHEY and CDR2 is SVGAGI in the germline V gene. This CDR3 has 15 amino acids. The ends were cut back, 0 bases at V and 2 bases at J, with 11 bases in the middle. This CDR3 is CASSYSGGVPYEQYF. The CDR3 region has the DNA TGTGCCAGCAGTTACTCGGGCGGAGTTCCCTACGAGCAGTACTTC.

The V and J genes are TRBV7-2 and TRBJ2-1; 9 bases are shared with TRBD2. CDR3 size: 16 residues. CDR1 and CDR2 (germline): SGHTA, FQGNSA. The V and J ends lost 5 bases and 8 bases, in that order; junction bases with no gene match: 13. This CDR3 reads CASSPGGAGGYHEQFF. CDR3 bases: TGTGCCAGCAGCCCCGGGGGGGCGGGAGGGTATCATGAGCAGTTCTTC.

The chain has TRBV6-6 and TRBJ2-5; 8 bases match TRBD2. The DNA matches TRBJ2-7 better at its end, which makes the J call doubtful. The CDR3 runs to 16 residues. In germline, CDR1 is MNHNY, CDR2 SVGAGI (reference sequence). CDR3 amino acids: CASSLATGGPPYEQYF. CDR3 coding DNA: TGTGCCAGCAGTTTGGCAACGGGGGGGCCTCCCTACGAGCAGTACTTC.

A word on this clone: This sample also contains other DNA sequences that code for the same CDR3. J is TRBJ2-1 and V is TRBV7-2; D is possibly TRBD1 or TRBD2 (5 bases each). V gave up 6 bases and J gave up 2 bases, with 11 bases separating them. Germline V lookup: CDR1 SGHTA, CDR2 FQGNSA. The CDR3 runs to 14 residues. Here the CDR3 reads CASSPGRAYNEQFF. The CDR3 DNA reads as TGTGCCAGCAGTCCAGGGCGGGCCTACAATGAGCAGTTCTTC.

V gene TRBV5-1 combines with J gene TRBJ2-7, with D unclear. V was cut by 4 bases and J by 0 bases, with 5 bases left in between. The length of the CDR3 is 12 residues. Germline assignment: CDR1 SGHRS and CDR2 YFSETQ. The CDR3 nucleotides are TGCGCCAGCAGCCCTCGCTCCTACGAGCAGTACTTC. This translates into CASSPRSYEQYF.

The V gene is TRBV19, the J gene TRBJ1-2; no firm D call. The CDR3 length is 13 residues. Germline V gene data show CDR1 as LNHDA and CDR2 as SQIVND (reference sequence). Trimming shortened V by 5 bases and J by 0 bases, and 7 bases separated the two germline ends. The CDR3 DNA reads TGTGCCAGTAGTTTAGCCTCTAACTATGGCTACACCTTC. Translation: CASSLASNYGYTF.

Regarding this clone: This specimen includes other DNA sequences encoding the same CDR3. V usage is TRBV6-6 and J usage is TRBJ1-1; D is undetermined. The ends were cut back, 6 bases at V and 1 base at J, with 6 bases in the middle. CDR3 length equals 12 residues. Germline V gene lookup returns CDR1 MNHNY and CDR2 SVGAGI (reference sequence). DNA of the CDR3: TGTGCCAGCAGAACCCAGAACACTGAAGCTTTCTTT. It codes for CASRTQNTEAFF.

As regards this clone: The sample has other DNA sequences that encode this CDR3 too. The chain employs TRBV28 and TRBJ2-2; D gene ambiguous. Germline V CDR1 and CDR2: MDHEN, SYDVKM. The CDR3 length is 11 residues. The V and J ends lost 7 bases and 0 bases respectively, with 0 bases between them. The CDR3 coding sequence is TGTGCCAGCACGAACACCGGGGAGCTGTTTTTT. Protein product: CASTNTGELFF.

CDR3 nucleotides: TGCGCCAGCAGCTTAGTGGTAGGGGGTGAGCAGTACTTC. Its protein is CASSLVVGGEQYF. V gene TRBV5-1 combines with J gene TRBJ2-7; D might be TRBD1 (6 bases). This CDR3 comprises 13 residues. The V end lost 2 bases, the J end lost 7 bases, and 13 bases lay between the germline ends. The germline V gene encodes CDR1 SGHRS and CDR2 YFSETQ. Based on the CDR3 plus reference TRBV5-1 and TRBJ2-7, the full variable domain is KAGVTQTPRYLIKTRGQQVTLSCSPISGHRSVSWYQQTPGQGLQFLFEYFSETQRNKGNFPGRFSGRQFSNSRSEMNVSTLELGDSALYLCASSLVVGGEQYFGPGTRLTVT.

This clone was seen once. The genes are TRBV11-2 and TRBJ2-3, with D unclear. The CDR3 has 15 residues. Germline V gives CDR1 SGHAT, CDR2 FQNNGV. V dropped 2 bases and J dropped 2 bases, with 11 bases sitting between them. The CDR3 loop is CASSLRVPTTDTQYF. CDR3 DNA: TGTGCCAGCAGCTTAAGGGTACCTACCACAGATACGCAGTATTTT. The full variable domain, its missing parts supplied by reference TRBV11-2 and TRBJ2-3, is EAGVAQSPRYKIIEKRQSVAFWCNPISGHATLYWYQQILGQGPKLLIQFQNNGVVDDSQLPKDRFSAERLKGVDSTLKIQPAKLEDSAVYLCASSLRVPTTDTQYFGPGTRLTVL.

This chain uses TRBV2 with TRBJ2-5; a weak D match, TRBD1 (5 bases). The CDR3 runs to 14 residues. With 6 bases removed from V and 1 base from J, the gap between germline ends came to 12 bases. Germline V gives CDR1 SNHLY, CDR2 FYNNEI. This chain's CDR3 is CASSDSNTQETQYF. In DNA, the CDR3 is TGTGCCAGCAGCGACAGCAACACCCAAGAGACCCAGTACTTC.

The chain employs TRBV9 and TRBJ1-2; TRBD1 aligns across 8 bases. Trimming removed 0 bases from V and 4 bases from J; junction bases left unmatched: 5. The CDR3 is 15 amino acids. Looked up from germline, CDR1 is SGDLS and CDR2 is YYNGEE. CDR3: CASSVDITGGYGYTF. The DNA for the CDR3 is TGTGCCAGCAGCGTAGACATCACAGGGGGCTATGGCTACACCTTC.

A note on this clone: Other DNA sequences in this sample translate to the same CDR3. The CDR3 loop reads CASSQDGQLNTEAFF. The CDR3, as DNA: TGCGCCAGCAGCCAAGATGGACAATTGAACACTGAAGCTTTCTTT. The J gene is TRBJ1-1, the V gene TRBV4-1, with D maybe TRBD1 (5 bases). Trimming pared 0 bases from V and 0 bases from J, leaving 8 bases between. This CDR3 comprises 15 residues. Germline V gives CDR1 MGHRA, CDR2 YSYEKL.

The chain is built from TRBV7-2 and TRBJ1-4; unclear D gene. Germline assignment: CDR1 SGHTA and CDR2 FQGNSA. The CDR3 consists of 14 residues. V was trimmed by 5 bases and J by 8 bases, leaving 15 bases between them. The CDR3 DNA reads TGTGCCAGCAGCCCAATGGGGAGGCACGAAAAACTGTTTTTT. Protein product: CASSPMGRHEKLFF.

This sequence joins TRBV4-1 and TRBJ1-6; D remains ambiguous. V lost 3 bases, J lost 10 bases, and 10 bases lay in between. Germline-derived CDR1 and CDR2 are MGHRA and YSYEKL. The CDR3 sequence is 13 residues long. The CDR3 loop reads CASSHLQGSPLHF. CDR3 sequence (DNA): TGCGCCAGCAGCCATCTTCAAGGGTCACCCCTCCACTTT.

The V gene is TRBV2, the J gene TRBJ2-2; D possibly corresponds to TRBD1 (5 bases). Germline-derived CDR1 and CDR2 are SNHLY and FYNNEI. CDR3 length: 16 amino acids. Trimming removed 5 bases from V and 6 bases from J, with 19 bases in between. The CDR3 DNA reads TGTGCCAGCAGTACGTCAGGGTTAATGTGGGCCGGGGAGCTGTTTTTT. Protein: CASSTSGLMWAGELFF.

The J gene is TRBJ2-1, the V gene TRBV18; 11 bases are a match to TRBD1. The CDR3 has 17 amino acids. V lost 4 bases, J lost 6 bases, and 11 bases stayed unmatched. Germline V gives CDR1 KGHSH, CDR2 LQKENI. In DNA form, the CDR3 reads TGTGCCAGCTCACGCGAACCCCAAGGGACAGGGGGCAATGAGCAGTTCTTC. Translated: CASSREPQGTGGNEQFF.

The rearrangement links TRBV10-1 to TRBJ1-3; TRBD1 agrees at 7 bases. CDR1 is WNHNN, CDR2 SYGVQD, per germline (reference sequence). After removal of 6 bases from V and 4 bases from J, the junction contained 3 bases not matched to a gene. The CDR3 has 13 residues. Here the CDR3 reads CASSVGQGNTIYF. The CDR3, as DNA: TGCGCCAGCAGCGTGGGACAGGGAAACACCATATATTTT.

V usage is TRBV5-1 and J usage is TRBJ1-6; D is unclear. The CDR3 contains 15 residues. In germline, CDR1 is SGHRS, CDR2 YFSETQ. Trimming took off 4 bases at V and 9 bases at J, with 17 bases between the two ends. The CDR3 sequence is CASSPDPSVGSPLHF. The CDR3 nucleotides read TGCGCCAGCAGCCCCGACCCAAGTGTTGGTTCACCCCTCCACTTT.

This clone was seen a handful of times. Different DNA sequences within this sample yield the same CDR3. This chain connects TRBV19 to TRBJ1-1; 7 bases fit TRBD1. J was trimmed by 4 bases and V by 3 bases; bases with no gene match: 5. CDR3 length equals 14 residues. Germline-derived CDR1 and CDR2 are LNHDA and SQIVND (reference sequence). CDR3 sequence: CASSITGVGTEAFF. The CDR3 nucleotides are TGTGCCAGTAGTATCACAGGGGTTGGCACTGAAGCTTTCTTT.

This sequence joins TRBV5-1 and TRBJ2-1; 10 bases are a match to TRBD2. From germline, CDR1 is SGHRS and CDR2 YFSETQ. V lost 0 bases and J lost 9; bases outside the gene matches: 12. The CDR3 runs to 17 residues. The CDR3 region has the DNA TGCGCCAGCAGCTTGGCTAGCGGGAGCGGTTTAGGGCTTGAGCAGTTCTTC. Amino acids: CASSLASGSGLGLEQFF.

The chain is built from TRBV10-3 and TRBJ2-5; TRBD2 matches 14 bases. Germline V gene lookup returns CDR1 ENHRY and CDR2 SYGVKD. With 2 bases clipped from V and 5 bases from J, the junction kept 7 bases outside the gene matches. This CDR3 spans 17 amino acids. The CDR3: CAISEGLAGGFGETQYF. The CDR3 nucleotides are TGTGCCATCAGTGAGGGACTAGCGGGAGGTTTCGGGGAGACCCAGTACTTC.

This clone showed up just once. The V and J genes are TRBV11-3 and TRBJ2-1, with 7 bases fitting TRBD2. Germline trimming cut 1 base from V and 4 bases from J; bases unmatched to any gene: 13. The V gene's germline CDR1 is SGHNT and CDR2 YENEEA. The CDR3 extends over 18 amino acids. CDR3 DNA sequence: TGTGCCAGCAGCTTAGGGGGTCTCGCGGGAGAGACTTACAATGAGCAGTTCTTC. Its translation is CASSLGGLAGETYNEQFF.

V is TRBV10-3 and J is TRBJ2-3, with 7 bases identical to TRBD1. The germline V gene has CDR1 ENHRY and CDR2 SYGVKD. Trimming took 6 bases from V and 2 from J; bases not matched to a gene: 2. CDR3 length: 13 amino acids. CDR3 nucleotide sequence: TGTGCCATCAGGGACAGGACCACAGATACGCAGTATTTT. It is translated as CAIRDRTTDTQYF.

The chain has TRBV25-1 and TRBJ2-3; 7 bases fit TRBD1. V trimming: 8 bases; J trimming: 0 bases; junction bases outside the gene matches: 5. The CDR3 is 14 amino acids. Germline V CDR1 and CDR2: MGHDK, SYGVNS. CDR3 DNA: TGTGCCAGCGGGGGACAGCCGAGCACAGATACGCAGTATTTT. Its translation is CASGGQPSTDTQYF. The variable domain in full, with the rest retrieved from reference TRBV25-1 and TRBJ2-3, is EADIYQTPRYLVIGTGKKITLECSQTMGHDKMYWYQQDPGMELHLIHYSYGVNSTEKGDLSSESTVSRIRTEHFPLTLESARPSHTSQYLCASGGQPSTDTQYFGPGTRLTVL.

V is TRBV5-8 and J is TRBJ2-1, with D uncertain. V gave up 2 bases and J gave up 8 bases, with 5 bases separating them. Germline lookup yields CDR1 SGHTS and CDR2 YDEGEE. The CDR3 spans 11 residues. CDR3 amino acids: CASSFDHEQFF. The CDR3 DNA sequence: TGTGCCAGCAGCTTTGACCATGAGCAGTTCTTC.

V and J are TRBV5-4 and TRBJ2-3, with TRBD2 matching 9 bases. The CDR3 is made up of 16 amino acids. Germline lookup yields CDR1 SGHNT and CDR2 YYREEE (reference sequence). Losses at the gene ends were 0 bases for V and 5 bases for J; bases not matched to a gene: 7. CDR3 amino acids: CASSLASSGMVDTQYF. CDR3 nucleotide sequence: TGTGCCAGCAGCTTGGCCTCTAGCGGGATGGTAGATACGCAGTATTTT. Together with reference TRBV5-4 and TRBJ2-3, the CDR3 gives the full variable domain: ETGVTQSPTHLIKTRGQQVTLRCSSQSGHNTVSWYQQALGQGPQFIFQYYREEENGRGNFPPRFSGLQFPNYSSELNVNALELDDSALYLCASSLASSGMVDTQYFGPGTRLTVL.

The rearrangement links TRBV4-1 to TRBJ2-2; 15 bases are a match to TRBD2. Germline V gives CDR1 MGHRA, CDR2 YSYEKL. V lost 5 bases and J lost 5; bases outside the gene matches: 9. The CDR3 runs to 18 residues. CDR3 sequence: CASSSRTSGRGVTGELFF. CDR3 in DNA: TGCGCCAGCAGCTCTAGGACTAGCGGGAGGGGGGTTACCGGGGAGCTGTTTTTT.

The V call is TRBV6-6, the J call TRBJ2-5, with TRBD1 matching over 9 bases. V trimming: 0 bases; J trimming: 4 bases; junction bases outside the gene matches: 3. CDR3 length: 15 amino acids. Germline values: CDR1 MNHNY, CDR2 SVGAGI (reference sequence). The CDR3 nucleotides read TGTGCCAGCAGTTACTCGAGACAGGGGGGAGAGACCCAGTACTTC. It specifies CASSYSRQGGETQYF.